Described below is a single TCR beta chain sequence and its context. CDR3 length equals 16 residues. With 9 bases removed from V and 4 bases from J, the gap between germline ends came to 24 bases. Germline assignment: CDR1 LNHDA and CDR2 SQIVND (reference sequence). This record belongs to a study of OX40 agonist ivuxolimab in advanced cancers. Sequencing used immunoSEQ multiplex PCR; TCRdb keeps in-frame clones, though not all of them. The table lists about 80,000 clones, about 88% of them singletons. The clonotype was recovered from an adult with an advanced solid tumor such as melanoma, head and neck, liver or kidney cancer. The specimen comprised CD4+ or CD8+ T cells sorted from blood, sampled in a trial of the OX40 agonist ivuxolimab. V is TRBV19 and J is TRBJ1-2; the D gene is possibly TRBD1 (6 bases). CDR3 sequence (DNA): TGTGCCAGCAGGAATTATCTAGGAGGGGGTGGCTATGGCTACACCTTC. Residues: CASRNYLGGGGYGYTF.